These 16 T cell receptor beta chains were all obtained from the same sample, sequenced in a study of early T cells in non-severe SARS-CoV-2 infection (dated by TCRdb to the early 2020s). Preparation of the library involved 5' RACE. Sequencing was carried out with a NextSeq 500. The public reads were reanalyzed by TCRdb: fastp trimming at Q25, MiXCR alignment, in-frame beta chains only. Identical CDR3 protein sequences are pooled into one entry, listed with their most common genes and DNA. This sample holds approximately 56,000 distinct CDR3 sequences; roughly a tenth were observed only once. 6.5% of the sample is in the top ten clones. The material sequenced was whole blood. The receptors derive from an adult who was a healthcare worker with PCR-confirmed SARS-CoV-2 infection or an uninfected control (not recorded which).

The sample holds many counts of this clonotype. The chain employs TRBV12-3 or TRBV12-4 and TRBJ1-1; D remains ambiguous. V lost 5 bases to trimming and J lost 1 base, with 11 bases between them. There are 14 residues in the CDR3. The CDR3 reads CASSGSTGNTEAFF. The CDR3, as DNA: TGTGCCAGCAGTGGATCGACGGGGAACACTGAAGCTTTCTTT.

This clonotype occurred a few times. This chain links TRBV11-2 with TRBJ1-2; the D gene is possibly TRBD1 (6 bases). The V end was cut by 3 bases, the J end by 5 bases, with 7 bases between. Germline-derived CDR1 and CDR2 are SGHAT and FQNNGV. The CDR3 has 12 residues. CDR3 loop: CASSFTGYGYTF. CDR3 nucleotides: TGTGCCAGCAGCTTCACAGGGTATGGCTACACCTTC.

This chain links TRBV20-1 with TRBJ1-5, with D perhaps TRBD1 (6 bases). This CDR3 region has 12 residues. Germline V gene data show CDR1 as DFQATT and CDR2 as SNEGSKA (reference sequence). V lost 3 bases, J lost 7 bases, and 10 bases lay in between. CDR3 DNA sequence: TGCAGTGCTAGCCGCCAGGGGCAGCCCCAGCATTTT. Its translation: CSASRQGQPQHF.

The V call is TRBV11-2, the J call TRBJ1-4; D gene ambiguous. The ends were cut back, 5 bases at V and 17 bases at J, with 27 bases in the middle. Germline V gene lookup returns CDR1 SGHAT and CDR2 FQNNGV. CDR3 size: 15 residues. CDR3 sequence: CASSLGGTTNEKRFF. CDR3 nucleotide sequence: TGTGCCAGCAGCCTAGGTGGCACAACTAATGAAAAACGTTTTTTT.

This clonotype was observed a handful of times. The V call is TRBV5-1, the J call TRBJ2-7; D call uncertain. The germline V gene encodes CDR1 SGHRS and CDR2 YFSETQ. The germline V and J ends were trimmed by 4 bases and 2 bases, with 10 bases remaining between them. The CDR3 covers 13 residues. The CDR3 loop is CASSPHSAYEQYF. As DNA, the CDR3 is TGCGCCAGCAGCCCACACAGTGCCTACGAGCAGTACTTC.

Details on this clonotype: Compared with germline, one end of the junction differs, possibly owing to a read error. The V call is TRBV7-9, the J call TRBJ2-1, with D perhaps TRBD2 (6 bases). The CDR3 spans 18 residues. Germline CDR1 is SEHNR and CDR2 is FQNEAQ (reference sequence). The CDR3 reads CVSSLAGGARSSYNEQFF. The CDR3 region has the DNA TGTGTCAGCAGCTTAGCAGGCGGGGCGCGTAGCTCCTACAATGAGCAGTTCTTC.

At least ten counts were recorded for this clonotype. The J gene is TRBJ2-3, the V gene TRBV6-5; maybe TRBD2 (8 bases). There are 17 residues in the CDR3. Trimming took off 5 bases at V and 2 bases at J, with 20 bases between the two ends. In germline, CDR1 is MNHEY, CDR2 SVGAGI. The CDR3 region has the DNA TGTGCCAGCAGTGCCGAGGGGGCGGGAGGCCCCACAGATACGCAGTATTTT. Translation: CASSAEGAGGPTDTQYF.

The chain employs TRBV12-3 or TRBV12-4 and TRBJ1-3; the D gene is possibly TRBD1 (5 bases). The CDR3 covers 13 residues. Trimming took off 10 bases at V and 0 bases at J, with 10 bases between the two ends. The CDR3 reads CANRQSSGNTIYF. The CDR3 DNA is TGTGCCAACCGACAGAGCTCTGGAAACACCATATATTTT.

This clonotype was detected many times. The genes are TRBV29-1 and TRBJ1-1, with D maybe TRBD1 (6 bases). Germline CDR1 reads SQVTM; CDR2 reads ANQGSEA. This CDR3 has 13 residues. V was trimmed by 3 bases and J by 4 bases, leaving 12 bases between them. DNA of the CDR3: TGCAGCGTTGACCAGGGGATCGGCACTGAAGCTTTCTTT. Translated, it gives CSVDQGIGTEAFF.

This clonotype was seen at least ten times. V and J are TRBV5-1 and TRBJ2-1; TRBD2 is a possible D gene (6 bases). V lost 0 bases to trimming and J lost 0 bases, with 10 bases between them. Germline V CDR1 and CDR2: SGHRS, YFSETQ. CDR3 length: 16 amino acids. The CDR3 reads CASSLVLGSSYNEQFF. The CDR3 coding sequence is TGCGCCAGCAGCTTGGTACTCGGGAGCTCCTACAATGAGCAGTTCTTC.

This clonotype has at least ten counts. The V gene is TRBV6-2 or TRBV6-3, the J gene TRBJ2-5; D call uncertain. Trimming took off 2 bases at V and 0 bases at J, with 7 bases between the two ends. The germline V gene encodes CDR1 MNHEY and CDR2 SVGEGT. This CDR3 contains 14 residues. The CDR3 reads CASSYLVHQETQYF. CDR3 bases: TGTGCCAGCAGTTACCTGGTACACCAAGAGACCCAGTACTTC.

This clonotype was counted at least ten times. V gene TRBV20-1 combines with J gene TRBJ1-1; no reliable D call. Germline-derived CDR1 and CDR2 are DFQATT and SNEGSKA (reference sequence). Between the trimmed V and J ends, which lost 2 bases and 6 bases, there was a span of 7 bases. The CDR3 sequence is 11 residues long. This CDR3 reads CSARLGAEAFF. In DNA form, the CDR3 reads TGCAGTGCTAGATTGGGTGCTGAAGCTTTCTTT.

This clonotype occurred many times. The genes are TRBV3-1 and TRBJ2-5, with TRBD1 identical over 7 bases. CDR1 is LGHDT and CDR2 is YNNKEL in the germline V gene (reference sequence). With V trimmed by 3 bases and J by 2 bases, 6 bases remained unmatched. The CDR3 sequence is 15 residues long. The CDR3 region is CASSQFLGQQETQYF. CDR3 bases: TGTGCCAGCAGCCAGTTCTTGGGACAGCAAGAGACCCAGTACTTC.

V gene TRBV6-5 combines with J gene TRBJ1-4; D remains ambiguous. Between the trimmed V and J ends, which lost 0 bases and 7 bases, there was a span of 6 bases. The CDR3 sequence is 13 residues long. Germline V gives CDR1 MNHEY, CDR2 SVGAGI. The CDR3 loop is CASSYSPSEKLFF. The DNA for the CDR3 is TGTGCCAGCAGTTACTCCCCTAGTGAAAAACTGTTTTTT.

The chain has TRBV29-1 and TRBJ1-1; D might be TRBD1 (6 bases). The CDR3 runs 17 residues. V lost 1 base and J lost 7, with 25 bases in between. Germline assignment: CDR1 SQVTM and CDR2 ANQGSEA. Here the CDR3 DNA reads TGCAGCGTTGAAGGGGGTAAGACAGGACCGAATCTAAGTGAAGCTTTCTTT. Protein product: CSVEGGKTGPNLSEAFF.

The chain carries TRBV5-5 and TRBJ2-1; TRBD2 agrees at 13 bases. J lost 15 bases, V lost 0 bases, and 15 bases had no gene match. CDR1 and CDR2 (germline): SGHKS, YYEKEE (reference sequence). The CDR3 length is 17 residues. The CDR3 nucleotides are TGTGCCAGCAGCTTGGGACTAGCGGGAGGACAATCGCCATATGGGTTCTTC. Protein: CASSLGLAGGQSPYGFF.